Presented here are 18 T cell receptor beta chains from one specimen sequenced in a study of T cells expressing NK-cell markers. One entry per CDR3 protein, without DNA, is what TCRdb gives after re-calling the 5' RACE reads. Here the sample table reports about 260,000 distinct CDR3 sequences. The specimen was blood T cells: a sorted CD56 or NKG2C T cell subset, CD4+ or CD8+ T cells, or bulk PBMC T cells (not recorded which). The receptor set was obtained from a woman aged 18 to 75 in good health.

The genes are TRBV20-1 and TRBJ2-1. Germline V CDR1 and CDR2: DFQATT, SNEGSKA (reference sequence). CDR3 length equals 11 residues. The CDR3 loop is CSARVYNEQFF.

The chain couples TRBV20-1 to TRBJ1-5. Germline CDR1 DFQATT, CDR2 SNEGSKA (reference sequence). This CDR3 spans 12 amino acids. CDR3: CSARATNQPQHF.

The V gene is TRBV9, the J gene TRBJ2-1; lacking DNA, the TRBD1 call made by TCRdb goes unchecked. The CDR3 runs to 14 residues. Germline loops: CDR1 SGDLS, CDR2 YYNGEE. The CDR3 sequence is CASSPRRDSNEQFF.

The V and J genes are TRBV2 and TRBJ2-2; as DNA is missing, the TRBD1 call by TCRdb cannot be tested. CDR1 SNHLY and CDR2 FYNNEI come from the germline V gene. This CDR3 spans 16 amino acids. The CDR3 reads CASSDWDRVGTGELFF.

The V and J genes are TRBV20-1 and TRBJ1-2. CDR1 DFQATT and CDR2 SNEGSKA come from the germline V gene (reference sequence). The CDR3 runs to 13 residues. The CDR3: CSARLDRLDGYTF.

The chain carries TRBV7-2 and TRBJ2-3; the D call from TCRdb, TRBD2, cannot be confirmed without DNA. Germline lookup yields CDR1 SGHTA and CDR2 FQGNSA. This CDR3 comprises 16 residues. The CDR3 is CASSPRGSGYTDTQYF.

The V gene is TRBV10-3, the J gene TRBJ1-5. CDR1 is ENHRY and CDR2 is SYGVKD in the germline V gene. CDR3 length: 13 amino acids. The CDR3 sequence: CAISESMGLPQHF.

The chain carries TRBV5-5 and TRBJ1-1. The germline V gene has CDR1 SGHKS and CDR2 YYEKEE (reference sequence). The CDR3 length is 15 residues. The CDR3 loop is CASSSGGGVNTEAFF.

The V gene is TRBV4-1, the J gene TRBJ1-2. There are 16 residues in the CDR3. Germline V gene data show CDR1 as MGHRA and CDR2 as YSYEKL. The chain's CDR3 is CASSQEYSLSNYGYTF.

This chain connects TRBV4-3 to TRBJ1-3. Germline assignment: CDR1 LGHNA and CDR2 YSLEER. This CDR3 region has 15 residues. The chain's CDR3 is CASSLTENSGNTIYF.

The chain has TRBV6-5 and TRBJ2-1. Germline assignment: CDR1 MNHEY and CDR2 SVGAGI. CDR3 length equals 12 residues. The CDR3 here is CASSRSDYQQFF.

The chain couples TRBV5-6 to TRBJ2-1; TCRdb reports TRBD2, a call that lacks DNA to check it against. Germline-derived CDR1 and CDR2 are SGHDT and YYEEEE. CDR3 length equals 16 residues. CDR3 sequence reads: CASSDPGLGSGDEQFF.

This chain uses TRBV15 with TRBJ2-2; TCRdb indicates TRBD2, and absent DNA this call remains unverified. CDR1 LNHNV and CDR2 YYDKDF come from the germline V gene (reference sequence). The CDR3 is made up of 15 amino acids. Here the CDR3 reads CATSRGGKNTGELFF.

V gene TRBV18 combines with J gene TRBJ2-2; TCRdb calls TRBD1, which cannot be checked without DNA. The germline CDR1 and CDR2 sequences are KGHSH and LQKENI. This CDR3 is built from 16 residues. The CDR3 loop reads CASSLPDRGYTGELFF.

This rearrangement joins TRBV5-6 to TRBJ2-1; the D gene TCRdb calls, TRBD1, cannot be checked with no DNA. Germline CDR1 SGHDT, CDR2 YYEEEE. The CDR3 sequence is 16 residues long. The CDR3 region is CASRDRGRLTDNEQFF.

The chain links TRBV5-1 to TRBJ1-4; TCRdb's D call of TRBD1 is untestable without DNA. From germline, CDR1 is SGHRS and CDR2 YFSETQ. The CDR3 is 14 amino acids. The CDR3 loop is CASSPGQGVEKLFF. Looking up the rest from reference TRBV5-1 and TRBJ1-4 gives the full variable domain: KAGVTQTPRYLIKTRGQQVTLSCSPISGHRSVSWYQQTPGQGLQFLFEYFSETQRNKGNFPGRFSGRQFSNSRSEMNVSTLELGDSALYLCASSPGQGVEKLFFGSGTQLSVL.

The rearrangement links TRBV20-1 to TRBJ1-5; the D call of TRBD1 rests on TCRdb alone, since no DNA is present to check it. The CDR3 covers 16 residues. Germline V gene sequence: CDR1 DFQATT, CDR2 SNEGSKA (reference sequence). The CDR3 sequence is CSAREVGRTGVQPQHF.

The chain recombines TRBV19 with TRBJ2-5. Germline values: CDR1 LNHDA, CDR2 SQIVND (reference sequence). The CDR3 totals 15 residues. CDR3 protein: CASSMRLASRETQYF.